This T cell receptor beta chain was profiled in a study of CD8 T cells in ankylosing spondylitis. About this clonotype itself: What it recognizes is unknown.

A quantitative 5'-RACE method, one with molecular barcodes, was used to make TCR beta libraries. TCRdb itself ran the 5' RACE reads through MiXCR, one entry per CDR3 protein. The table shows 500,000 to 650,000 distinct CDR3 sequences, with about 5% occurring only once. The study's findings and limits: Disease-associated clonotypes exhibited CD8+ identity and were relatively infrequent in peripheral blood. In the blood and synovial fluid of reactive arthritis, some motif variants had been previously reported. Disease-associated clones were reportedly significantly overrepresented in matched ankylosing spondylitis synovial fluid. Several highly homologous variants formed a TCR beta motif that appeared characteristic of ankylosing spondylitis blood.

The CDR3 runs to 15 residues. Trimming shortened V by 6 bases and J by 3 bases, and 17 bases separated the two germline ends. Germline CDR1 MNHEY, CDR2 SVGEGT. The sequence came from a male donor with ankylosing spondylitis. The chain couples TRBV6-2 or TRBV6-3 to TRBJ2-5; the D gene is possibly TRBD2 (5 bases). Input material: blood, either unsorted or a sorted T cell fraction (not recorded which). The CDR3 coding sequence is TGTGCCAGCAGAATAAGGGAGAATTTTGAAGAGACCCAGTACTTC. Encoded protein: CASRIRENFEETQYF.